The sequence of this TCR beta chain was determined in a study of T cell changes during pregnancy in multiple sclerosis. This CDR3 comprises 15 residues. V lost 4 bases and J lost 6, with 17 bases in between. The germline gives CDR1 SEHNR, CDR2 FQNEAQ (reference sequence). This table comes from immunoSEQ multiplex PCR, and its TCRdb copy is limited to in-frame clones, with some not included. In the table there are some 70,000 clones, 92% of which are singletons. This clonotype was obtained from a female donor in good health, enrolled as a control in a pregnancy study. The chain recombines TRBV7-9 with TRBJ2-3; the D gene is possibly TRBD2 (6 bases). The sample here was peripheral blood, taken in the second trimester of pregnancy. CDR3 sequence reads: CASSSQDYLADTQYF. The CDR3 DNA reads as TGTGCCAGCAGCTCACAGGACTACCTCGCGGATACGCAGTATTTT.